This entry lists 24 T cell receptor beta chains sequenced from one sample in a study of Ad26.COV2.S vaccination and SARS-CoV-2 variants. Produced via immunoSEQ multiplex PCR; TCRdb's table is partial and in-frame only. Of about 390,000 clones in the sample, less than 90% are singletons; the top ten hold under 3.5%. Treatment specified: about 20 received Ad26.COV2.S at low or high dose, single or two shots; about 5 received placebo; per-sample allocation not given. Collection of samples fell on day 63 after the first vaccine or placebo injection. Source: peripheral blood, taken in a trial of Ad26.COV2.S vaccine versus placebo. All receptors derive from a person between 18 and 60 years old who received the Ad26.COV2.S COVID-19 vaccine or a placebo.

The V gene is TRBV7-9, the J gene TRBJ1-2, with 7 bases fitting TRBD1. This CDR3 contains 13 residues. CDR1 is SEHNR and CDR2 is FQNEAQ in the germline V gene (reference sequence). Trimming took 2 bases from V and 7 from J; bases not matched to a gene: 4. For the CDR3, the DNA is TGTGCCAGCAGCTTAACAGGGGAGAGTGGCTACACCTTC. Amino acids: CASSLTGESGYTF.

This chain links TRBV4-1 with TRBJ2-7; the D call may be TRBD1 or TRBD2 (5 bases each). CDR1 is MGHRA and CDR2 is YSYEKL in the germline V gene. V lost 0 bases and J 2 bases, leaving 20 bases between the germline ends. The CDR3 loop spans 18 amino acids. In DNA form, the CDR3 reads TGCGCCAGCAGCCAAGATGCCGTCCCCAGGGAGAGGACCTACGAGCAGTACTTC. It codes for CASSQDAVPRERTYEQYF.

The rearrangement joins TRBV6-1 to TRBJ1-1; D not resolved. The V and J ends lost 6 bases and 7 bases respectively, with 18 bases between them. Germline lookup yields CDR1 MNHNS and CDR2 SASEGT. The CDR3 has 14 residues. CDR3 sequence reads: CASRGTYGSNEAFF. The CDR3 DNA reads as TGTGCCAGCAGGGGAACGTATGGGTCCAATGAAGCTTTCTTT.

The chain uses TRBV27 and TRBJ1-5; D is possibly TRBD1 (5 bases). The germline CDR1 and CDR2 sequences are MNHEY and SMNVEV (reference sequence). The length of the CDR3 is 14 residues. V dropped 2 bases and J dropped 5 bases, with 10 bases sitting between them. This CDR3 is CASSLLQGDQPQHF. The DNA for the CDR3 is TGTGCCAGCAGTTTACTCCAGGGTGATCAGCCCCAGCATTTT.

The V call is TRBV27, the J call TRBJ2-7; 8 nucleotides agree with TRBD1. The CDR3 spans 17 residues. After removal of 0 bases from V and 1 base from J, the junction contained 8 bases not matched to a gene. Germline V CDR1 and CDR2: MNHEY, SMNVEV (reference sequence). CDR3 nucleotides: TGTGCCAGCAGTTTATCAAACCCGGGACAGGCTTCCTACGAGCAGTACTTC. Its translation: CASSLSNPGQASYEQYF.

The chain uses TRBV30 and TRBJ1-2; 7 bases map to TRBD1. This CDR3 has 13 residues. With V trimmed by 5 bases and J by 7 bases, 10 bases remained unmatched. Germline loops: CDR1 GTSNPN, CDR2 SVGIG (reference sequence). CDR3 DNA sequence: TGTGCCTGGGCACAAACAGGGGATCTTGGCTACACCTTC. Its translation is CAWAQTGDLGYTF.

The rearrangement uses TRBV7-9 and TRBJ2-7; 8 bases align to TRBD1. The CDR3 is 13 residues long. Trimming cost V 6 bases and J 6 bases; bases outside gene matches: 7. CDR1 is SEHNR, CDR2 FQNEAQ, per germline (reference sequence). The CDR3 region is CASSLTGVGEQYF. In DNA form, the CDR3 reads TGTGCCAGCAGTCTGACAGGGGTGGGCGAGCAGTACTTC.

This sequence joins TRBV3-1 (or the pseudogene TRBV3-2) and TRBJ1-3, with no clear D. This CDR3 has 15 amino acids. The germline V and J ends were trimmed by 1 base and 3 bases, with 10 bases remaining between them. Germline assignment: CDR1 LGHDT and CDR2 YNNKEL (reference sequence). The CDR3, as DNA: TGTGCCAGCAGCCAAGTGACGGGATTTGGAAACACCATATATTTT. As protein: CASSQVTGFGNTIYF.

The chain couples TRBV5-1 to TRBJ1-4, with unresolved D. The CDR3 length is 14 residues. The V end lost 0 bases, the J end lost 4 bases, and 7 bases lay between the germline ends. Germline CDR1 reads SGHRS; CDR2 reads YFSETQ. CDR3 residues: CASSLGDLNEKLFF. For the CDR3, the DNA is TGCGCCAGCAGCTTGGGGGATCTTAATGAAAAACTGTTTTTT. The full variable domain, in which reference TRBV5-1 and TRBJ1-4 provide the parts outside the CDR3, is KAGVTQTPRYLIKTRGQQVTLSCSPISGHRSVSWYQQTPGQGLQFLFEYFSETQRNKGNFPGRFSGRQFSNSRSEMNVSTLELGDSALYLCASSLGDLNEKLFFGSGTQLSVL.

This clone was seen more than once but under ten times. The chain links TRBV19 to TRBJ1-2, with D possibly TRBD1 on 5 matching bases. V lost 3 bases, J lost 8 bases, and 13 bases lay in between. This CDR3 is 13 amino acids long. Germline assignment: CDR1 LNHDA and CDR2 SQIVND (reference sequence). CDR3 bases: TGTGCCAGTAGTATTTGGCAGGGTGTCGGCTACACCTTC. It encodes CASSIWQGVGYTF.

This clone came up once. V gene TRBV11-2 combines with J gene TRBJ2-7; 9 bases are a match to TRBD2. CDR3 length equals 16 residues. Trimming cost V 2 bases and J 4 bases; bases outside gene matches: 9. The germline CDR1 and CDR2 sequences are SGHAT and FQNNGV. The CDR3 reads CASSLPRAGGPYEQYF. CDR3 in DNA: TGTGCCAGCAGCTTACCCAGGGCGGGGGGGCCTTACGAGCAGTACTTC.

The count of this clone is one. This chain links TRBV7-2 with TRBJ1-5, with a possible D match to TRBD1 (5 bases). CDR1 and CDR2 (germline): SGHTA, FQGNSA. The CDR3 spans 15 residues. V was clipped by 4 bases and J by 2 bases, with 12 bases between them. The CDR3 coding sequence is TGTGCCAGCAGCTCAAATTGGGACCGCAATCAGCCCCAGCATTTT. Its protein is CASSSNWDRNQPQHF.

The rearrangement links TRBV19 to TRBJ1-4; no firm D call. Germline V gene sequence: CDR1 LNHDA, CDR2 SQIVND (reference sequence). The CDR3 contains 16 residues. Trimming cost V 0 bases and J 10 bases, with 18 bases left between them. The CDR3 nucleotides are TGTGCCAGTAGTATAGATTTCCGACACATTCCCAGAAAACTGTTTTTT. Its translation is CASSIDFRHIPRKLFF. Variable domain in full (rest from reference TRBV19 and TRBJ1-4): DGGITQSPKYLFRKEGQNVTLSCEQNLNHDAMYWYRQDPGQGLRLIYYSQIVNDFQKGDIAEGYSVSREKKESFPLTVTSAQKNPTAFYLCASSIDFRHIPRKLFFGSGTQLSVL.

CDR3 region: CASSYGTSGEQYF. As DNA, the CDR3 is TGTGCCAGCAGTTACGGGACCTCGGGCGAGCAGTACTTC. V is TRBV6-5 and J is TRBJ2-7; either TRBD1 or TRBD2 may supply D (5 bases each). V was shortened by 2 bases and J by 6 bases, with 11 bases between the two germline ends. Germline V gene data show CDR1 as MNHEY and CDR2 as SVGAGI. The length of the CDR3 is 13 residues.

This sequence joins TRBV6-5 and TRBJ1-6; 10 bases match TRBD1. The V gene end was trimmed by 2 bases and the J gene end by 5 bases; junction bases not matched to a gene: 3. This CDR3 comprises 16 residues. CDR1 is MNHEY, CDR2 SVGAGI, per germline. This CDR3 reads CASSYGGQGDNSPLHF. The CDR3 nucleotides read TGTGCCAGCAGTTACGGTGGACAGGGGGATAATTCACCCCTCCACTTT.

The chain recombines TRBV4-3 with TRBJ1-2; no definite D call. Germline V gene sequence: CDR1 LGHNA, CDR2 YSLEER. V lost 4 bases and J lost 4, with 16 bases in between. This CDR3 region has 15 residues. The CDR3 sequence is CASSLGSEDIYGYTF. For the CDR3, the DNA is TGCGCCAGCAGCCTTGGTTCGGAGGATATCTATGGCTACACCTTC.

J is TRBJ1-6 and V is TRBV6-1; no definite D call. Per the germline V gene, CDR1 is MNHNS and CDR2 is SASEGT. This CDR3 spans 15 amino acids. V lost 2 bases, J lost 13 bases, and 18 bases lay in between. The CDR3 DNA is TGTGCCAGCAGTGAATTTTGGCTAAGAGGTATCCCCCTCCACTTT. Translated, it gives CASSEFWLRGIPLHF.

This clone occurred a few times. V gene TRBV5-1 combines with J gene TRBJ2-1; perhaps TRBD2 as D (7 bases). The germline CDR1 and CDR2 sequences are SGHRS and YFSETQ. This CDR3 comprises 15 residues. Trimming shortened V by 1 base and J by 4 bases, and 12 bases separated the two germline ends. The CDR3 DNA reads TGCGCCAGCAGCTTGTCCGCGGGGGCATACAATGAGCAGTTCTTC. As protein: CASSLSAGAYNEQFF.

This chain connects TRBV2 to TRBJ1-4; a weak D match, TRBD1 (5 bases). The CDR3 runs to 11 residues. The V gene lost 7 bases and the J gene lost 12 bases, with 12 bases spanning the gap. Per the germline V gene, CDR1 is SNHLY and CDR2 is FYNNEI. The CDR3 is CASTPGQELFF. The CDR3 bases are TGTGCCAGCACCCCAGGACAAGAACTGTTTTTT.

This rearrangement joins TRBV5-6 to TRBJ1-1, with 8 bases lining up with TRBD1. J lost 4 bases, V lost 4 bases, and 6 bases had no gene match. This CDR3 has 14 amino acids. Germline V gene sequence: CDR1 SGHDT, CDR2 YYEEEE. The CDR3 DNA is TGTGCCAGCAGCCGGAAGACAGGGGCCACTGAAGCTTTCTTT. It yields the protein CASSRKTGATEAFF.

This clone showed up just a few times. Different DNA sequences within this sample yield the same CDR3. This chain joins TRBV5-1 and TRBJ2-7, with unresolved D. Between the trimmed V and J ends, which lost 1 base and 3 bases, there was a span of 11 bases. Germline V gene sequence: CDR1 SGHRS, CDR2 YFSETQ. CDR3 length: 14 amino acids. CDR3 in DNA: TGCGCCAGCAGCTTGTCCGGGCTTAGCTACGAGCAGTACTTC. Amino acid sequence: CASSLSGLSYEQYF.

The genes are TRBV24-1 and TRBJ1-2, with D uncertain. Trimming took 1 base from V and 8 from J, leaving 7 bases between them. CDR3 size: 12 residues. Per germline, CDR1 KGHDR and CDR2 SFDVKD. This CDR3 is CATSDFWEGYTF. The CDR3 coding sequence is TGTGCCACCAGTGATTTTTGGGAGGGCTACACCTTC.

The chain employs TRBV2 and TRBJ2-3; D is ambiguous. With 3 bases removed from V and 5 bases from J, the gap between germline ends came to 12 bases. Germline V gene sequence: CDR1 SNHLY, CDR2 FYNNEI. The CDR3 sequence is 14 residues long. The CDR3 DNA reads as TGTGCCAGCAGTGAGGCCGTAATAAGAGATACGCAGTATTTT. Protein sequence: CASSEAVIRDTQYF.

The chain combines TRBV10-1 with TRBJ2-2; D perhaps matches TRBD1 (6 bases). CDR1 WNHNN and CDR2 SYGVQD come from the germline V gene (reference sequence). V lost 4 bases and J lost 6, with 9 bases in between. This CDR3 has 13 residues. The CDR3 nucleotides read TGCGCCAGCAGTGGACAGGTCTCCGGGGAGCTGTTTTTT. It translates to CASSGQVSGELFF.